The 9 T cell receptor beta chains listed next were all sequenced from one sample in a study of T-cell reconstitution after alpha-beta-depleted transplantation in children. TCRbeta library construction was performed incorporating unique molecular identifiers. TCRdb re-derived calls from the PCR reads in MiXCR, one entry per CDR3 protein. The table includes around 500,000 distinct CDR3 sequences, 23% detected once. Specimen: PBMCs, mostly from graft donor cells, collected 360 days after TCRalphabeta/CD19-depleted stem cell transplant. These receptors came from a boy younger than two who had a stem cell transplant for acute myeloid leukemia, so the T cells may come from the graft donor.

The chain employs TRBV15 and TRBJ2-5; D unresolved. CDR1 is LNHNV, CDR2 YYDKDF, per germline (reference sequence). The CDR3 is 14 residues long. V was pared by 3 bases and J by 1 base, with 9 bases between. CDR3 DNA sequence: TGTGCCACCAGCAGTAGACACCCCCAAGAGACCCAGTACTTC. Translated: CATSSRHPQETQYF.

In this sample, this clonotype turned up a few times. This chain connects TRBV11-2 to TRBJ2-3; unclear D gene. With 4 bases removed from V and 2 bases from J, the gap between germline ends came to 16 bases. Germline V lookup: CDR1 SGHAT, CDR2 FQNNGV. The CDR3 is made up of 16 amino acids. The CDR3 sequence: CASSSPDLSPTDTQYF. Here the CDR3 DNA reads TGTGCCAGCAGCTCTCCGGATCTTAGTCCCACAGATACGCAGTATTTT.

This clonotype was seen a handful of times. This chain links TRBV5-5 with TRBJ2-7, with D possibly being TRBD1 (5 bases). The CDR3 contains 14 residues. V shed 2 bases and J shed 5 bases, with 14 bases lying between them. Per germline, CDR1 SGHKS and CDR2 YYEKEE (reference sequence). CDR3 sequence: CASSLYSGSHEQYV. CDR3 DNA: TGTGCCAGCAGCTTATACTCAGGGTCCCACGAGCAGTACGTC.

This rearrangement joins TRBV12-3 or TRBV12-4 to TRBJ1-2; the D gene is possibly TRBD1 (6 bases). Trimming shortened V by 6 bases and J by 8 bases, and 16 bases separated the two germline ends. This CDR3 is built from 13 residues. The CDR3 here is CASSRRGAGGYTF. In DNA form, the CDR3 reads TGTGCCAGCAGCCGCCGGGGGGCGGGGGGCTACACCTTC.

This clonotype has a count of ten or more. The chain couples TRBV15 to TRBJ2-7, with D perhaps assigned TRBD1 or TRBD2 (5 bases each). The germline gives CDR1 LNHNV, CDR2 YYDKDF (reference sequence). The CDR3 is 13 residues long. V was cut by 7 bases and J by 3 bases, with 13 bases left in between. The CDR3 DNA follows: TGTGCCACCACTCGGGACCGATTCTACGAGCAGTACTTC. It translates to CATTRDRFYEQYF.

This rearrangement joins TRBV12-3 or TRBV12-4 to TRBJ1-3; D is perhaps TRBD1 (6 bases). With 5 bases removed from V and 2 bases from J, the gap between germline ends came to 13 bases. This CDR3 comprises 15 residues. CDR3 residues: CASSPRTDPGNTIYF. The CDR3 DNA follows: TGTGCCAGCAGTCCAAGGACAGACCCTGGAAACACCATATATTTT.

There are many counts of this clonotype. The J gene is TRBJ2-7, the V gene TRBV13, with a tentative D call TRBD2 (6 bases). The germline gives CDR1 PRHDT, CDR2 FYEKMQ (reference sequence). V was cut by 6 bases and J by 3 bases, with 21 bases left in between. There are 16 residues in the CDR3. CDR3 sequence (DNA): TGTGCCAGCAGGTACGGCGGAGGGAATTCCCTCTACGAGCAGTACTTC. Translating it yields CASRYGGGNSLYEQYF.

The table lists this clonotype with a few counts. Because the CDR3's place on the DNA is in doubt, the DNA is left out and the CDR3 is given as listed by TCRdb. The chain employs TRBV7-3 and TRBJ2-1; the table's D call of TRBD2 was not tested on the DNA. With termini counted, the CDR3 has 14 amino acids. The germline V gene encodes CDR1 SGHTA and CDR2 FQGTGA. Here the CDR3 reads CASSSSGGPGEQFF.

The chain uses TRBV6-5 and TRBJ1-1, with D unclear. Per germline, CDR1 MNHEY and CDR2 SVGAGI. The CDR3 sequence is 12 residues long. Between the trimmed V and J ends, which lost 2 bases and 12 bases, there was a span of 13 bases. The CDR3 is CASSYGGGKSFF. The CDR3 region has the DNA TGTGCCAGCAGTTACGGCGGCGGCAAATCTTTCTTT.